These T cell receptor beta chains were read from a single sample in a study of beta chain features in type 1 diabetes. Profiling relied on immunoSEQ multiplex PCR, and the TCRdb table lists in-frame clones only, not all of them. The profile shows some 700,000 clones, 13% of them singletons. Sequenced sample: naive CD4+ T cells from blood. The receptors here all came from a young man with type 1 diabetes. The CDR3 runs from the conserved cysteine through the conserved F or W. A D gene is named only where the DNA matches it firmly. For some rows the clone size is stated as once, few or many, or as a class when expanded; others skip it.

TRBJ2-1 | NA | TRBV10-3 | NA | CAISGQVGGYNEQFF | TGTGCCATCAGCGGACAAGTTGGTGGGTACAATGAGCAGTTCTTC
TRBJ1-5 | few | TRBV4-1 | TRBD1 | CASSQEGGGASQPQHF | TGCGCCAGCAGCCAAGAGGGAGGGGGCGCATCTCAGCCCCAGCATTTT
TRBJ2-1 | NA | TRBV7-7 | NA | CASSLTGPHNEQFF | TGTGCCAGCAGCTTAACTGGACCCCACAATGAGCAGTTCTTC
TRBJ1-6 | NA | TRBV27 | NA | CASSLAGTPLHF | TGTGCCAGCAGTTTAGCAGGGACACCCCTCCACTTT
TRBJ1-2 | NA | TRBV6-1 | NA | CASSATEGVGYTF | TGTGCCAGCAGTGCGACCGAGGGGGTGGGCTACACCTTC
TRBJ1-1 | few | TRBV29-1 | NA | CSVVRPLNTEAFF | TGCAGCGTTGTCCGGCCGTTGAACACTGAAGCTTTCTTT
TRBJ1-2 | few | TRBV7-9 | TRBD1 | CASSPDRGGGYTF | TGTGCCAGCAGCCCAGACAGGGGGGGTGGCTACACCTTC
TRBJ1-5 | NA | TRBV27 | TRBD1 | CASTPDRGGQPQHF | TGTGCCAGCACCCCGGACAGGGGTGGTCAGCCCCAGCATTTT
TRBJ1-6 | NA | TRBV7-9 | NA | CASTLGGKSYNSPLHF | TGTGCCAGCACCTTAGGGGGAAAGTCCTATAATTCACCCCTCCACTTT
TRBJ2-5 | few | TRBV7-2 | NA | CASSLEGMGTQYF | TGTGCCAGCAGCTTGGAGGGGATGGGGACCCAGTACTTC
TRBJ2-2 | NA | TRBV6-1 | NA | CASSEVSGTGELFF | TGTGCCAGCAGTGAAGTTTCGGGCACCGGGGAGCTGTTTTTT
TRBJ2-7 | few | TRBV30 | NA | CAWSVGGYEQYF | TGTGCCTGGAGTGTTGGTGGCTACGAGCAGTACTTC
TRBJ1-1 | few | TRBV14 | NA | CASSQQMNTEAFF | TGTGCCAGCAGCCAGCAGATGAACACTGAAGCTTTCTTT
TRBJ2-3 | NA | TRBV20-1 | NA | CSASLRGTQYF | TGCAGTGCTAGTCTCCGAGGTACGCAGTATTTT
TRBJ1-1 | few | TRBV5-1 | TRBD1 | CASSSLLGDRGRSNTNTEAFF | TGCGCCAGCAGCTCCCTTTTGGGGGACAGGGGGCGTTCGAATACAAACACTGAAGCTTTCTTT
TRBJ1-2 | NA | TRBV29-1 | TRBD1 | CSADRDYGYTF | TGCAGCGCTGACAGGGACTATGGCTACACCTTC
TRBJ2-2 | NA | TRBV4-1 | NA | CASSQGGPLPGELFF | TGCGCCAGCAGCCAAGGAGGCCCGCTTCCCGGGGAGCTGTTTTTT
TRBJ1-3 | few | TRBV15 | NA | CATSRGVGGAGNTIYF | TGTGCCACCAGCAGAGGAGTCGGGGGCGCGGGAAACACCATATATTTT
TRBJ2-7 | few | TRBV11-2 | NA | CASSLGDGAPYEQYF | TGTGCCAGCAGCTTAGGCGACGGGGCACCCTACGAGCAGTACTTC
TRBJ2-2 | NA | TRBV30 | TRBD1 | CACSFTGGTGELFF | TGTGCCTGCTCCTTTACAGGGGGTACCGGGGAGCTGTTTTTT
TRBJ1-2 | NA | TRBV30 | NA | CAWNRGASRGYTF | TGTGCCTGGAATCGGGGGGCCTCTCGTGGCTACACCTTC
TRBJ1-2 | few | TRBV27 | NA | CASSSKPMYGYTF | TGTGCCAGCAGTTCTAAACCAATGTATGGCTACACCTTC
TRBJ2-5 | few | TRBV5-4 | NA | CATPPKGGETQYF | TGTGCCACCCCCCCTAAGGGAGGAGAGACCCAGTACTTC
TRBJ2-3 | few | TRBV2 | NA | CASSVDTDTQYF | TGTGCCAGCAGTGTGGACACAGATACGCAGTATTTT
TRBJ2-7 | NA | TRBV29-1 | NA | CSVVVREQYF | TGCAGCGTCGTGGTTCGGGAGCAGTACTTC
TRBJ2-1 | few | TRBV7-6 | NA | CASSLVDNEQFF | TGTGCCAGCAGCTTAGTAGACAATGAGCAGTTCTTC
TRBJ2-5 | NA | TRBV19 | TRBD1 | CASSTGQGEETQYF | TGTGCCAGTAGTACGGGACAGGGAGAAGAGACCCAGTACTTC
TRBJ2-1 | few | TRBV5-1 | TRBD2 | CASSFSGGTYNEQFF | TGCGCCAGCAGCTTTAGCGGGGGAACCTACAATGAGCAGTTCTTC
TRBJ2-7 | NA | TRBV5-1 | NA | CASSSQYEQYF | TGCGCCAGCAGCTCCCAATACGAGCAGTACTTC